The clone carrying this T cell receptor beta chain was picked up a small number of times. Its antigen is undetermined. At the DNA level, this CDR3 is encoded by other sequences in the same sample as well. These data are taken from a study of beta chain features in type 1 diabetes. Study context: Patients looked much like healthy donors when it came to age, gender and cell yields. Study-level points and caveats: Because the template was cDNA, high-expressing cells might be over-represented.

From germline, CDR1 is SGHRS and CDR2 YFSETQ. The V gene lost 2 bases and the J gene lost 0 bases, with 7 bases spanning the gap. The CDR3 is 14 amino acids. Expressed TCRB transcripts were sequenced after all isolated RNA was converted to cDNA. Produced via immunoSEQ multiplex PCR; TCRdb's table is partial and in-frame only. The table records hundreds of thousands of clones, around 15% of them present only once. The chain recombines TRBV5-1 with TRBJ2-3; D remains unclear. The sequenced sample consisted of naive CD4+ T cells from blood. This receptor was taken from a man younger than 35 in good health. The CDR3 coding sequence is TGCGCCAGCAGCTTTGGGTCTAGCACAGATACGCAGTATTTT. It codes for CASSFGSSTDTQYF.